One sample yielded the 13 T cell receptor beta chains listed below, sequenced in a study of beta chain features in type 1 diabetes. Isolated RNA was reverse transcribed in full, so expressed TCRB transcripts were sequenced. Repertoires were generated with immunoSEQ multiplex PCR, while TCRdb's copy carries only in-frame clones and drops some. The sample has under 300,000 clones; 27% are singletons. The sample comprised central memory CD4+ T cells from blood. The receptors were sampled from a man aged 30 to 39 in good health.

The chain joins TRBV12-5 to TRBJ1-5; 8 nucleotides agree with TRBD1. The length of the CDR3 is 15 residues. The ends lost 2 bases at V and 4 bases at J; junction bases unmatched: 4. Germline assignment: CDR1 LGHNT and CDR2 FRNRAP. The CDR3: CASGLTGGGNQPQHF. In nucleotides, the CDR3 is TGTGCTAGTGGTTTGACAGGGGGAGGGAATCAGCCCCAGCATTTT.

The J gene is TRBJ2-2, the V gene TRBV7-9; 7 positions agree with TRBD1. The CDR3 covers 16 residues. The V gene's germline CDR1 is SEHNR and CDR2 FQNEAQ (reference sequence). The J segment lost 0 bases and the V segment lost 2 bases, leaving 3 bases of the junction unmatched. The CDR3 DNA reads as TGTGCCAGCAGCTTATCAGGGGGTACGAACACCGGGGAGCTGTTTTTT. Amino acids: CASSLSGGTNTGELFF. Based on the CDR3 plus reference TRBV7-9 and TRBJ2-2, the full variable domain is DTGVSQNPRHKITKRGQNVTFRCDPISEHNRLYWYRQTLGQGPEFLTYFQNEAQLEKSRLLSDRFSAERPKGSFSTLEIQRTEQGDSAMYLCASSLSGGTNTGELFFGEGSRLTVL.

V and J are TRBV5-4 and TRBJ2-3; D perhaps matches TRBD2 (6 bases). Germline V gives CDR1 SGHNT, CDR2 YYREEE (reference sequence). The V end lost 5 bases, the J end lost 2 bases, and 15 bases lay between the germline ends. The CDR3 runs to 15 residues. The CDR3 DNA sequence: TGTGCCAGCAGGGCCGGGACTCGACCCACAGATACGCAGTATTTT. As protein: CASRAGTRPTDTQYF.

Only a few counts were recorded for this clone. The V gene is TRBV7-9, the J gene TRBJ2-1, with TRBD2 identical over 8 bases. The ends lost 6 bases at V and 9 bases at J; junction bases unmatched: 7. Germline V gene sequence: CDR1 SEHNR, CDR2 FQNEAQ (reference sequence). This CDR3 comprises 13 residues. CDR3 region: CASRLLAVPEQFF. Written as DNA, the CDR3 is TGTGCCAGCAGGCTACTAGCGGTACCTGAGCAGTTCTTC. The variable domain in full, completed from reference TRBV7-9 and TRBJ2-1, reads DTGVSQNPRHKITKRGQNVTFRCDPISEHNRLYWYRQTLGQGPEFLTYFQNEAQLEKSRLLSDRFSAERPKGSFSTLEIQRTEQGDSAMYLCASRLLAVPEQFFGPGTRLTVL.

A word on this clone: A junction end diverges from the germline sequence, so it may reflect a read error. This rearrangement joins TRBV28 to TRBJ1-5, with D perhaps TRBD1 (6 bases). Germline CDR1 is MDHEN and CDR2 is SYDVKM. CDR3 length equals 14 residues. CDR3 amino acids: CSSKTPDSFSPQHF. The CDR3 nucleotides read TGTTCCAGCAAAACCCCGGACAGTTTTTCGCCCCAGCATTTT.

The V gene is TRBV7-6, the J gene TRBJ1-6; D is perhaps TRBD1 (6 bases). Looked up from germline, CDR1 is SGHVS and CDR2 is FNYEAQ. The length of the CDR3 is 14 residues. V was cut by 6 bases and J by 7 bases, with 13 bases left in between. The CDR3 DNA reads as TGTGCCAGCAGTACGGACAGTGCCAATTCACCCCTCCACTTT. Amino acid sequence: CASSTDSANSPLHF.

This clone was seen only a few times. The V call is TRBV30, the J call TRBJ2-3, with TRBD1 as a possible D gene (5 bases). Germline CDR1 GTSNPN, CDR2 SVGIG (reference sequence). The CDR3 has 20 amino acids. V lost 0 bases and J 2 bases, leaving 27 bases between the germline ends. CDR3 bases: TGTGCCTGGAGTGTATTTGCGTGGGGAATAGGCAGGGCTCTCACAGATACGCAGTATTTT. The encoded protein is CAWSVFAWGIGRALTDTQYF.

This clone was recorded at least ten times. Other DNA sequences in this specimen translate into the identical CDR3. This rearrangement joins TRBV7-2 to TRBJ2-1, with D uncertain. Germline CDR1 and CDR2: SGHTA and FQGNSA. The germline V and J ends were trimmed by 5 bases and 7 bases, with 9 bases remaining between them. The CDR3 loop spans 12 amino acids. Here the CDR3 DNA reads TGTGCCAGCAGCCGCGATTTAAATGAGCAGTTCTTC. It encodes CASSRDLNEQFF.

V gene TRBV5-1 combines with J gene TRBJ2-3; weak D call: TRBD1 (5 bases). The V and J ends lost 3 bases and 3 bases respectively, with 11 bases between them. The CDR3 is made up of 14 amino acids. The germline V gene encodes CDR1 SGHRS and CDR2 YFSETQ. CDR3 sequence (DNA): TGCGCCAGCAGCTCCAGGGATGCGACAGATACGCAGTATTTT. It yields the protein CASSSRDATDTQYF.

V and J are TRBV25-1 and TRBJ2-5; 9 positions agree with TRBD2. V shed 1 base and J 1 base; nucleotides not matched to a gene: 4. Per germline, CDR1 MGHDK and CDR2 SYGVNS. CDR3 length equals 16 residues. CDR3 in DNA: TGTGCCAGCAGTGAATTGGCTAGCGGGGCCCAAGAGACCCAGTACTTC. Its translation: CASSELASGAQETQYF.

The chain joins TRBV5-1 to TRBJ2-3, with D tentatively TRBD1 (6 bases). V was pared by 4 bases and J by 1 base, with 13 bases between. The CDR3 sequence is 15 residues long. The germline CDR1 and CDR2 sequences are SGHRS and YFSETQ. The chain's CDR3 is CASSNTGFGTDTQYF. The CDR3 DNA reads as TGCGCCAGCAGCAATACAGGGTTTGGCACAGATACGCAGTATTTT.

The V and J genes are TRBV5-1 and TRBJ2-1; D not certain. Trimming cost V 0 bases and J 5 bases, with 6 bases left between them. The CDR3 has 13 amino acids. Germline CDR1 SGHRS, CDR2 YFSETQ. The CDR3 sequence is CASSLAMDNEQFF. Written as DNA, the CDR3 is TGCGCCAGCAGCTTGGCCATGGACAATGAGCAGTTCTTC. The entire variable domain, with the rest obtained from reference TRBV5-1 and TRBJ2-1, is as follows: KAGVTQTPRYLIKTRGQQVTLSCSPISGHRSVSWYQQTPGQGLQFLFEYFSETQRNKGNFPGRFSGRQFSNSRSEMNVSTLELGDSALYLCASSLAMDNEQFFGPGTRLTVL.

This chain joins TRBV30 and TRBJ2-5; TRBD2 might be the D (5 bases). V lost 3 bases and J 7 bases, leaving 18 bases between the germline ends. Germline CDR1 reads GTSNPN; CDR2 reads SVGIG (reference sequence). The CDR3 is made up of 14 amino acids. This CDR3 is CAWRAGNAAGTQYF. The CDR3 region has the DNA TGTGCCTGGAGGGCTGGGAACGCGGCGGGGACCCAGTACTTC.